Included here is one TCR beta chain sequence, with context. Its antigen is as yet unknown. Method: immunoSEQ multiplex PCR; TCRdb's copy keeps in-frame clones and lacks some. The sample consists of 15,000 to 20,000 clones, around 66% of them appearing once. Germline-derived CDR1 and CDR2 are SGHNT and YYREEE (reference sequence). This CDR3 is built from 14 residues. The J segment lost 8 bases and the V segment lost 0 bases, leaving 7 bases of the junction unmatched. This entry comes from a study of Tregs in tolerant kidney transplant recipients. Overall study context: A roughly 3-day belatacept mixed lymphocyte reaction, sometimes plus 5-day graft donor restimulation, preceded CD4+CD25+CD127- sorting. Sorting used antibodies to exclude donor cells.

Whole-study results and caveats: Expanding Tregs on activated donor B cells appeared to best identify donor-specific TCRbeta clones.

The genes are TRBV5-4 and TRBJ1-2; 7 bases map to TRBD1. This receptor was identified in a human donor in good health. Sequences were obtained from Tregs from blood cultured with allogeneic cells. CDR3 sequence reads: CASSLEGTVLGYTF. CDR3 DNA: TGTGCCAGCAGCTTGGAGGGGACAGTTTTAGGCTACACCTTC. The full variable domain, rest sourced from reference TRBV5-4 and TRBJ1-2, is ETGVTQSPTHLIKTRGQQVTLRCSSQSGHNTVSWYQQALGQGPQFIFQYYREEENGRGNFPPRFSGLQFPNYSSELNVNALELDDSALYLCASSLEGTVLGYTFGSGTRLTVV.